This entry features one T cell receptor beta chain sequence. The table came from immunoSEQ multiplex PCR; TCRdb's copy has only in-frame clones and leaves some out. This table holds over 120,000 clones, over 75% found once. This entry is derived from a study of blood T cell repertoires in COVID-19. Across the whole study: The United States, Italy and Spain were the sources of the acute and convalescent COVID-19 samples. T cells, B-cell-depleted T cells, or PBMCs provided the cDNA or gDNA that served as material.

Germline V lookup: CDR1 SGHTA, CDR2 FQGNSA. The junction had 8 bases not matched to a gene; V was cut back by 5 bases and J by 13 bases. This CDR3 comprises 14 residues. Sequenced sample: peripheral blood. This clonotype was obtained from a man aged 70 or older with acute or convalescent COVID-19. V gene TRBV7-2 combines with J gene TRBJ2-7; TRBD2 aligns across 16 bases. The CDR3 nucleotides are TGTGCCAGCAGCAAAGGGACTAGCGGGAGGGCCCAATACTTC. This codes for CASSKGTSGRAQYF.